A single sample gave rise to the 12 T cell receptor beta chains below, sequenced in a study of blood T cell repertoires in COVID-19. Sequencing used immunoSEQ multiplex PCR; TCRdb keeps in-frame clones, though not all of them. This repertoire shows more than 75,000 clones, more than 80% found once; its top ten account for over 9.5%. The material sequenced was peripheral blood. The receptors were gathered from a human donor in a cohort sampled during active COVID-19.

This clone has a handful of counts. The chain uses TRBV5-8 and TRBJ2-7; TRBD2 agrees at 10 bases. From germline, CDR1 is SGHTS and CDR2 YDEGEE. V shed 6 bases, J shed 3 bases, and the junction held 6 bases outside the gene matches. This CDR3 is 14 amino acids long. CDR3 amino acids: CASTRLAGLYEQYF. CDR3 coding DNA: TGTGCCAGCACCAGACTAGCGGGCCTCTACGAGCAGTACTTC.

The rearrangement joins TRBV5-1 to TRBJ2-7; D is perhaps TRBD2 (5 bases). V dropped 4 bases and J dropped 3 bases, with 17 bases sitting between them. CDR3 length: 15 amino acids. Germline lookup yields CDR1 SGHRS and CDR2 YFSETQ. The CDR3 region has the DNA TGCGCCAGCAGCCCCGGAGGTCCTTCCTACTACGAGCAGTACTTC. Its protein product is CASSPGGPSYYEQYF.

The chain carries TRBV5-1 and TRBJ1-5, with D perhaps matching TRBD1 (6 bases). The V gene lost 4 bases and the J gene lost 3 bases, with 14 bases spanning the gap. The CDR3 sequence is 15 residues long. The germline gives CDR1 SGHRS, CDR2 YFSETQ. DNA of the CDR3: TGCGCCAGCAGCCCGGATGACAGGAACAATCAGCCCCAGCATTTT. Protein product: CASSPDDRNNQPQHF.

The rearrangement links TRBV6-2 or TRBV6-3 to TRBJ1-2, with D tentatively TRBD1 (5 bases). Per germline, CDR1 MNHEY and CDR2 SVGEGT. The CDR3 extends over 12 amino acids. The V gene lost 6 bases and the J gene lost 4 bases, with 9 bases spanning the gap. Here the CDR3 reads CASSDSFYGYTF. For the CDR3, the DNA is TGTGCCAGCAGCGACAGTTTCTATGGCTACACCTTC.

V is TRBV19 and J is TRBJ1-2, with TRBD1 matching 9 bases. Germline assignment: CDR1 LNHDA and CDR2 SQIVND (reference sequence). Trimming took 7 bases from V and 7 from J; bases not matched to a gene: 10. The CDR3 totals 14 residues. The CDR3 is CASTLQGATRGYTF. In DNA form, the CDR3 reads TGTGCCAGTACCCTACAGGGGGCGACGCGTGGCTACACCTTC.

The rearrangement uses TRBV27 and TRBJ1-5, with D possibly matching TRBD1 (6 bases). Trimming took 7 bases from V and 6 from J, leaving 13 bases between them. The CDR3 consists of 13 residues. Germline V gene lookup returns CDR1 MNHEY and CDR2 SMNVEV (reference sequence). CDR3 region: CASITGMCQPQHF. The DNA of the CDR3 is TGTGCCAGCATTACAGGGATGTGTCAGCCCCAGCATTTT.

V usage is TRBV5-1 and J usage is TRBJ2-3; 7 nucleotides align to TRBD2. Germline CDR1 SGHRS, CDR2 YFSETQ. Losses at the gene ends were 4 bases for V and 2 bases for J; bases not matched to a gene: 10. The CDR3 is made up of 16 amino acids. This CDR3 reads CASSPLTSRNTDTQYF. The DNA of the CDR3 is TGCGCCAGCAGCCCGCTGACTAGCCGAAACACAGATACGCAGTATTTT.

The chain links TRBV7-2 to TRBJ2-3; D is undetermined. Trimming left V 1 base short and J 5 bases short, with 7 bases between. The germline V gene encodes CDR1 SGHTA and CDR2 FQGNSA. The length of the CDR3 is 13 residues. CDR3 DNA sequence: TGTGCCAGCAGCTTAGTTCCGGGAGATACGCAGTATTTT. Translation: CASSLVPGDTQYF.

The chain uses TRBV5-1 and TRBJ1-3; D perhaps matches TRBD1 (6 bases). The germline CDR1 and CDR2 sequences are SGHRS and YFSETQ. The V gene lost 4 bases and the J gene lost 4 bases, with 15 bases spanning the gap. The CDR3 covers 15 residues. The CDR3 sequence: CASSPGGAGGNTIYF. In nucleotides, the CDR3 is TGCGCCAGCAGCCCGGGGGGGGCCGGAGGAAACACCATATATTTT.

This clone was observed a handful of times. The V call is TRBV2, the J call TRBJ2-7; 8 nucleotides align to TRBD1. CDR3 length: 12 residues. The junction had 4 bases not matched to a gene; V was cut back by 7 bases and J by 5 bases. The germline V gene has CDR1 SNHLY and CDR2 FYNNEI. The CDR3 DNA sequence: TGTGCCAGCAAGCTGGACAGGGACGAGCAGTACTTC. It is translated as CASKLDRDEQYF.

The V gene is TRBV5-1, the J gene TRBJ2-1, with no clear D. The V gene lost 5 bases and the J gene lost 0 bases, with 6 bases spanning the gap. This CDR3 region has 13 residues. CDR1 is SGHRS, CDR2 YFSETQ, per germline. CDR3 in amino acids: CASSRDSYNEQFF. The CDR3 nucleotides are TGCGCCAGCAGTCGAGACTCCTACAATGAGCAGTTCTTC.

This clone has only one observation. V gene TRBV5-1 combines with J gene TRBJ2-7; 9 positions agree with TRBD1. This CDR3 contains 14 residues. V lost 4 bases, J lost 4 bases, and 6 bases stayed unmatched. Germline CDR1 reads SGHRS; CDR2 reads YFSETQ. The CDR3, as DNA: TGCGCCAGCAGCCCCGCCGGGACAGGGTACGAGCAGTACTTC. Residues: CASSPAGTGYEQYF.